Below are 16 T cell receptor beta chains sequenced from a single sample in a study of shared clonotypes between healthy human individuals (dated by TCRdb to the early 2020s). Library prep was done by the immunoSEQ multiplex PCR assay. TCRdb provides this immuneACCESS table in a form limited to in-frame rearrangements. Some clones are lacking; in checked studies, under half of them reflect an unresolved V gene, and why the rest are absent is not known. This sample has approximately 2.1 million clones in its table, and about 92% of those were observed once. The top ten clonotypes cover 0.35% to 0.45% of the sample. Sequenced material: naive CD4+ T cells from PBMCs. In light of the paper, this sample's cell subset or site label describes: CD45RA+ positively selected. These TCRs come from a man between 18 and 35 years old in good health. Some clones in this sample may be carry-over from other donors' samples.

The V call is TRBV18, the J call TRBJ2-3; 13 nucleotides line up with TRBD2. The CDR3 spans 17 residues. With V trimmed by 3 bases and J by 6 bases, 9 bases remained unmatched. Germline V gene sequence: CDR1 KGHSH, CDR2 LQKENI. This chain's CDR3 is CASSPLRTSGSWDTQYF. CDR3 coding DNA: TGTGCCAGCTCACCCCTTCGGACTAGCGGGAGTTGGGATACGCAGTATTTT.

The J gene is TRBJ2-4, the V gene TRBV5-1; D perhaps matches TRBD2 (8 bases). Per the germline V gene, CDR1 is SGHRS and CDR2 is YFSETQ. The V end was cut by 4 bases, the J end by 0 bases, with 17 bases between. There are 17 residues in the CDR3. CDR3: CASSPGGTALAKNIQYF. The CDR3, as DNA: TGCGCCAGCAGCCCGGGAGGGACAGCTTTAGCCAAAAACATTCAGTACTTC.

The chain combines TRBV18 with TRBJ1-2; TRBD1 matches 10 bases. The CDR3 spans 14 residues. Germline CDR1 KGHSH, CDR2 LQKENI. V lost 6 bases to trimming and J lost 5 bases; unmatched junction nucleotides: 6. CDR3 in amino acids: CASSSGQGLYGYTF. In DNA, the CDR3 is TGTGCCAGCTCGTCGGGACAGGGGTTATATGGCTACACCTTC.

CDR3 sequence: CASRRAGDYEQYF. CDR3 coding DNA: TGTGCCAGTCGGAGGGCAGGGGACTACGAGCAGTACTTC. The genes are TRBV14 and TRBJ2-7, with D perhaps TRBD1 or TRBD2 (6 bases each). CDR3 length: 13 residues. CDR1 is SGHDN and CDR2 is FVKESK in the germline V gene. V was trimmed by 9 bases and J by 3 bases, leaving 15 bases between them.

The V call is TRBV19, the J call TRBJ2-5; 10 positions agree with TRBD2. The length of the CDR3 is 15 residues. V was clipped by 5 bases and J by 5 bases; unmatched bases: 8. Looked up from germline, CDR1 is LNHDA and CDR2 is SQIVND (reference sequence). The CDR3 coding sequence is TGTGCCAGTAGTGCGCTAGCGGGAGCGGCGGAGACCCAGTACTTC. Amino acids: CASSALAGAAETQYF.

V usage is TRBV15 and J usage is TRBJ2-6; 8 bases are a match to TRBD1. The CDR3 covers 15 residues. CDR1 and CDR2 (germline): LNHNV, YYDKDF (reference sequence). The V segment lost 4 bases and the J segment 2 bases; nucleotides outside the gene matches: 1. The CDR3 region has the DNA TGTGCCACCAGCACCAGGGGGCCTGGGGCCAACGTCCTGACTTTC. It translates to CATSTRGPGANVLTF.

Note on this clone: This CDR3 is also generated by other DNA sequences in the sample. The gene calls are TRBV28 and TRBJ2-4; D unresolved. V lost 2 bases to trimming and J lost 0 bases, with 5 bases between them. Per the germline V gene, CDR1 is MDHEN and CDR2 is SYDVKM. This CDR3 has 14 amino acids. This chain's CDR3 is CASSLGLAKNIQYF. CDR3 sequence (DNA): TGTGCCAGCAGTTTAGGTTTAGCCAAAAACATTCAGTACTTC.

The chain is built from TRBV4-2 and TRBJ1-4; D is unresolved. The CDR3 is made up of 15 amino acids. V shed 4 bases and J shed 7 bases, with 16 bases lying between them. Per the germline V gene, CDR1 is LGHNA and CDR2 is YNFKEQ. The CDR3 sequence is CASSPPEGLGEKLFF. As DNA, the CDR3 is TGTGCCAGCAGCCCCCCCGAGGGCTTGGGTGAAAAACTGTTTTTT.

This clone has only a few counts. CDR3 sequence: CASTTGTEAFF. CDR3 DNA: TGTGCCAGCACTACAGGGACTGAAGCTTTCTTT. J is TRBJ1-1 and V is TRBV2; the D gene is possibly TRBD1 (6 bases). The germline CDR1 and CDR2 sequences are SNHLY and FYNNEI. The CDR3 is 11 amino acids. With 7 bases removed from V and 5 bases from J, the gap between germline ends came to 8 bases.

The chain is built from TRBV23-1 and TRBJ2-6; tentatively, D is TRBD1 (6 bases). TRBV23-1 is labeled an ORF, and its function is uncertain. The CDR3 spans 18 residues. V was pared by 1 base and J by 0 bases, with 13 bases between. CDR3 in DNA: TGCGCCAGCAGTCAATTCGGGACAATGGCCTCTGGGGCCAACGTCCTGACTTTC. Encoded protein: CASSQFGTMASGANVLTF.

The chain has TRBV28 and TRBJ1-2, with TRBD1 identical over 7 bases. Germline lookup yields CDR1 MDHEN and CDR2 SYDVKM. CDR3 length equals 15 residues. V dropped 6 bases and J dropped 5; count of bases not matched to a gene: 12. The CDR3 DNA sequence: TGTGCCAGCAGGATTATCCGACAGGGCCCTTATGGCTACACCTTC. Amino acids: CASRIIRQGPYGYTF.

In DNA form, the CDR3 reads TGTGCCATCAGTCGACGACAGGGAGGTCCCTCCTACGAGCAGTACTTC. Translated, it gives CAISRRQGGPSYEQYF. The chain employs TRBV10-3 and TRBJ2-7, with TRBD1 as a possible D gene (7 bases). The V and J ends lost 5 bases and 0 bases respectively, with 17 bases between them. Germline V lookup: CDR1 ENHRY, CDR2 SYGVKD. CDR3 length equals 16 residues.

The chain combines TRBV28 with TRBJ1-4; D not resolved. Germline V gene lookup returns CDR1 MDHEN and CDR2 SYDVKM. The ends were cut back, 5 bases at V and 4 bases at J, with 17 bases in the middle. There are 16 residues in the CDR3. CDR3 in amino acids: CASSPRWGNYNEKLFF. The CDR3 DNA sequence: TGTGCCAGCAGTCCCCGTTGGGGAAATTATAATGAAAAACTGTTTTTT.

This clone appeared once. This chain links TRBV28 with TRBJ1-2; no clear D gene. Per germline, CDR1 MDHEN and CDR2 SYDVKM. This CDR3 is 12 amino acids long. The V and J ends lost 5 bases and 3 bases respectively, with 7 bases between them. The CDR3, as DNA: TGTGCCAGCAGTGACGTATACTATGGCTACACCTTC. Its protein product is CASSDVYYGYTF.

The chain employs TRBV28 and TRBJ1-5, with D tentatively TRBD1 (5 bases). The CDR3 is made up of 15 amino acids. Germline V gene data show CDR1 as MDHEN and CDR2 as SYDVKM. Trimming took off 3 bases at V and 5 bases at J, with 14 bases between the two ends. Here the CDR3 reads CASSFGGLGHQPQHF. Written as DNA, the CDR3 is TGTGCCAGCAGTTTCGGAGGGTTGGGGCATCAGCCCCAGCATTTT.

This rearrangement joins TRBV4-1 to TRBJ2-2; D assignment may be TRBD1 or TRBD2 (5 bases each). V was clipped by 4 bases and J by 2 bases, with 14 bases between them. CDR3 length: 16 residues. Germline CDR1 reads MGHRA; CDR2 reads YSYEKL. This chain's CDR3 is CASSRGKGHNTGELFF. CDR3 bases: TGCGCCAGCAGCCGAGGGAAAGGACACAACACCGGGGAGCTGTTTTTT.